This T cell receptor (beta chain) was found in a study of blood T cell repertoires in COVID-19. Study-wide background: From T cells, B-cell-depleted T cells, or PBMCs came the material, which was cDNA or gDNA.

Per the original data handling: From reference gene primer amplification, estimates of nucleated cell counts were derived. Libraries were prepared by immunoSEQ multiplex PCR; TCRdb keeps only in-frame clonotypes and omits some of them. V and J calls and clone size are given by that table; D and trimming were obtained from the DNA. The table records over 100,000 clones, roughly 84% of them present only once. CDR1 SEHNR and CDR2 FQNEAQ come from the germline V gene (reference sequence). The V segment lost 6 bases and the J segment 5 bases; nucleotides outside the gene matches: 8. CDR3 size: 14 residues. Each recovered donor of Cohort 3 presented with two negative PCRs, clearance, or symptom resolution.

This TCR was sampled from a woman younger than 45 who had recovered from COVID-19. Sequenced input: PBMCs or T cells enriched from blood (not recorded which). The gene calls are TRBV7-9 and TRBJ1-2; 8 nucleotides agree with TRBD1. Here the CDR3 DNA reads TGTGCCAGCAGTGCCCACAGGGGGGGGTATGGCTACACCTTC. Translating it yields CASSAHRGGYGYTF.